This T cell receptor beta chain derives from a study of beta chain features in type 1 diabetes. The study reverse transcribed the entire isolated RNA, so it sequenced expressed TCRB transcripts. About 3.57 million reads were obtained on average from naive, central memory and regulatory T cell samples. Produced via immunoSEQ multiplex PCR; TCRdb's table is partial and in-frame only. The top ten clones hold under 0.45% of a sample with about 150,000 clones, approximately 52% of them seen once. The germline gives CDR1 MDHEN, CDR2 SYDVKM. The CDR3 totals 15 residues. V shed 3 bases and J shed 0 bases, with 6 bases lying between them.

Sequenced: Tregs from blood. V is TRBV28 and J is TRBJ1-6; D is unclear. The source is a man aged 18 to 30 in good health. CDR3 loop: CASSFRRSYNSPLHF. Here the CDR3 DNA reads TGTGCCAGCAGTTTCCGTCGCTCCTATAATTCACCCCTCCACTTT.